This is a list of T cell receptor beta chains from one sample in a study of beta chain features in type 1 diabetes. Data came from immunoSEQ multiplex PCR; TCRdb stores just in-frame clones and leaves some out. The repertoire holds 620,000 or so clones, with around 15% as singletons. Sequencing input: naive CD4+ T cells from blood. The receptors come from a man younger than 35 in good health. CDR3s include the opening cysteine and the closing phenylalanine or tryptophan.

V gene	J gene	CDR3 protein
TRBV6-6	TRBJ2-7	CASSRKQGAPNEQYF
TRBV11-3	TRBJ2-3	CASSLGSPTDTQYF
TRBV9	TRBJ1-3	CASSVRGQASGNTIYF
TRBV6-1	TRBJ2-3	CASSGLRGTSGRAGDTQYF
TRBV6-5	TRBJ2-7	CASSYSPQVYRGEF
TRBV5-4	TRBJ1-1	CASSLGWDRVDAFF
TRBV2	TRBJ2-3	CASISQGTSTDTQYF
TRBV7-6	TRBJ2-1	CASSSQLAGVYNEQFF
TRBV5-4	TRBJ2-7	CASSLEVKPDYEQYF
TRBV20-1	TRBJ1-2	CSAREQGGYTF
TRBV28	TRBJ2-1	CASSPSGLLLEEFF
TRBV20-1	TRBJ1-2	CSASRGGYTF
TRBV7-3	TRBJ2-3	CASSDGLAGGRTDTQYF
TRBV5-4	TRBJ2-7	CASSAGQGYEQYF
TRBV19	TRBJ2-1	CASSATGGGSYNEQFF
TRBV7-2	TRBJ1-2	CASSLGQVYGYTF
TRBV4-3	TRBJ2-7	CASSHRTDRGGYEQYF
TRBV7-3	TRBJ2-2	CASSLGKTGELFF
TRBV9	TRBJ2-3	CASSVTSGEITDTQYF
TRBV7-2	TRBJ2-3	CASSLPGTGSRDTQYF
TRBV5-1	TRBJ1-5	CASSLGSINQPQHF
TRBV9	TRBJ1-1	CASSPGQVNTEAFF
TRBV6-5	TRBJ1-1	CASRRQGAVTEAFF
TRBV5-4	TRBJ2-2	CASSLSSGYTGELFF
TRBV27	TRBJ2-7	CASSTQGAGYYEQYF
TRBV29-1	TRBJ2-2	CSVSPAGRGGELFF
TRBV6-5	TRBJ2-7	CASSYSGLATVQYF
TRBV28	TRBJ2-7	CASTRLQSSYEQYF
TRBV28	TRBJ1-4	CASRTGQLEKLFF
TRBV9	TRBJ1-5	CASSVGETNQPQHF
TRBV10-3	TRBJ2-1	CASSYGTLTGNEQFF
TRBV29-1	TRBJ2-7	CSVTRTASSYEQYF
TRBV7-2	TRBJ2-1	CASSLKANNEQFF
TRBV6-4	TRBJ2-1	CASSVGLAGPSYNEQFF
TRBV4-1	TRBJ2-3	CASSQGGLGILADTQYF
TRBV27	TRBJ2-7	CASSFPGTGAYEQYF
TRBV12-5	TRBJ2-1	CASGLVLGVQTNEQFF
TRBV7-9	TRBJ2-7	CASSWGGGLYEQYF
TRBV7-9	TRBJ1-1	CASSLVWGDTEAFF
TRBV9	TRBJ2-5	CASSVGGQGSSLETQYF
TRBV7-2	TRBJ2-3	CASSLAIGYTDTQYF
TRBV4-3	TRBJ2-3	CASSQAPSGRGTDTQYF
TRBV9	TRBJ1-1	CASSTSTTNTEAFF
TRBV7-2	TRBJ1-4	CASSSTAGTVEKLFF
TRBV5-4	TRBJ2-3	CASSSKPGLAVTDTQYF
TRBV21-1	TRBJ2-1	CASSKDWGTGAGTRSYNEQFF
TRBV7-3	TRBJ2-3	CASSLRTSGSGDTQYF
TRBV6-6	TRBJ2-1	CASSRPAQGILHEQFF
TRBV19	TRBJ2-7	CASSTFPGTHSSYEQYF
TRBV7-2	TRBJ2-1	CASSFLPFSSYNEQFF
TRBV19	TRBJ2-1	CASSTFGQNEQFF
TRBV5-4	TRBJ1-1	CASSLAWKNTEAFF
TRBV2	TRBJ1-5	CASSDRVGLNQPQHF